A selection of T cell receptor beta chains follows, all from one sample in a study of blood T cell repertoires in COVID-19. Generated by immunoSEQ multiplex PCR, the TCRdb table keeps only in-frame clones and is missing some. The sample holds over 50,000 clones, about 90% seen once. The sequenced sample consisted of peripheral blood. The receptors shown here come from a man aged 55-75 years with acute or convalescent COVID-19. Each CDR3 is given with its conserved first and last residue. The order of the fields is V gene, D gene, J gene, clone size, CDR3 DNA, CDR3 protein. D genes are given only for firm matches. Clone size is shown for a subset of rows, as once, few, many or a class of expanded clone.

v_call: TRBV27
d_call: .
j_call: TRBJ1-4
clone_size: .
cdr3_nt: TGTGCCAGCAGTTTATCGATCCCAGGCGCTAATTCTAATGAAAAACTGTTTTTT
cdr3_aa: CASSLSIPGANSNEKLFF

v_call: TRBV9
d_call: TRBD1
j_call: TRBJ1-5
clone_size: .
cdr3_nt: TGTGCCAGCAGCCTGGGGACAGGGAGAGCGGCCCAGCATTTT
cdr3_aa: CASSLGTGRAAQHF

v_call: TRBV19
d_call: .
j_call: TRBJ1-4
clone_size: .
cdr3_nt: TGTGCCAGTATCGGGGGAGGGACTCATGAAAAACTGTTTTTT
cdr3_aa: CASIGGGTHEKLFF

v_call: TRBV19
d_call: .
j_call: TRBJ2-5
clone_size: .
cdr3_nt: TGTGCCAGTAGGTCAGGGGCTCGTGAGACCCAGTACTTC
cdr3_aa: CASRSGARETQYF

v_call: TRBV7-9
d_call: .
j_call: TRBJ2-4
clone_size: .
cdr3_nt: TGTGCCAGCAGCTTATCCGGCTCAGGCATTCAGTACTTC
cdr3_aa: CASSLSGSGIQYF

v_call: TRBV5-1
d_call: TRBD1
j_call: TRBJ1-3
clone_size: .
cdr3_nt: TGCGCCAGCAGCACCGGACAGGTAGCTTCTGGGAACACCATATATTTT
cdr3_aa: CASSTGQVASGNTIYF

v_call: TRBV10-3
d_call: TRBD1
j_call: TRBJ1-1
clone_size: .
cdr3_nt: TGTGCCATCACCCCGACAGGGGGAAGGACTGAAGCTTTCTTT
cdr3_aa: CAITPTGGRTEAFF

v_call: TRBV10-3
d_call: TRBD2
j_call: TRBJ2-1
clone_size: few
cdr3_nt: TGTGCCATCAGTGATCCCGGGGGGGGCTCGGCTGAGCAGTTCTTC
cdr3_aa: CAISDPGGGSAEQFF

v_call: TRBV7-9
d_call: TRBD1
j_call: TRBJ1-5
clone_size: .
cdr3_nt: TGTGCCAGCAGCTACGGACAGGGGGCGAGTCAGCCCCAGCATTTT
cdr3_aa: CASSYGQGASQPQHF

v_call: TRBV5-1
d_call: .
j_call: TRBJ1-3
clone_size: .
cdr3_nt: TGCGCCAGCAGCTTGACAGACGCCAGCTCTGGAAACACCATATATTTT
cdr3_aa: CASSLTDASSGNTIYF

v_call: TRBV5-6
d_call: .
j_call: TRBJ1-2
clone_size: .
cdr3_nt: TGTGCCAGCAGCTTGGCCCTCCACGCGGTAAACTATGGCTACACCTTC
cdr3_aa: CASSLALHAVNYGYTF

v_call: TRBV10-2
d_call: TRBD1
j_call: TRBJ1-5
clone_size: .
cdr3_nt: TGCGCCAGCAGTGCGGGACAGGGACATCAGCCCCAGCATTTT
cdr3_aa: CASSAGQGHQPQHF

v_call: TRBV6-2/TRBV6-3
d_call: .
j_call: TRBJ1-5
clone_size: .
cdr3_nt: TGTGCCAGCAGTTACCCAGAGCGGGGTCAGCCCCAGCATTTT
cdr3_aa: CASSYPERGQPQHF

v_call: TRBV7-9
d_call: TRBD1
j_call: TRBJ2-1
clone_size: .
cdr3_nt: TGTGCCAGCAGCGATACCGGGACAGGGCCCAATGAGCAGTTCTTC
cdr3_aa: CASSDTGTGPNEQFF

v_call: TRBV2
d_call: .
j_call: TRBJ2-6
clone_size: .
cdr3_nt: TGTGCCAGCAGCGAACTCTCTGGGGCCAACGTCCTGACTTTC
cdr3_aa: CASSELSGANVLTF

v_call: TRBV4-1
d_call: .
j_call: TRBJ1-5
clone_size: .
cdr3_nt: TGCGCCAGCAGCCAAGCGAGCGGAGTGCCCCAGCATTTT
cdr3_aa: CASSQASGVPQHF

v_call: TRBV7-6
d_call: TRBD1
j_call: TRBJ1-1
clone_size: .
cdr3_nt: TGTGCCAGCAGCCCCCGTTCAGGGGGTGTCACTGAAGCTTTCTTT
cdr3_aa: CASSPRSGGVTEAFF

v_call: TRBV7-2
d_call: .
j_call: TRBJ1-6
clone_size: .
cdr3_nt: TGTGCCAGCAGCCCAATTCCGGGGGGCGTCGGTTCACCCCTCCACTTT
cdr3_aa: CASSPIPGGVGSPLHF

v_call: TRBV19
d_call: .
j_call: TRBJ1-3
clone_size: once
cdr3_nt: TGTGCCAGTAGTACAGCGGACAGTTACTCTGGAAACACCATATATTTT
cdr3_aa: CASSTADSYSGNTIYF

v_call: TRBV19
d_call: .
j_call: TRBJ1-6
clone_size: .
cdr3_nt: TGTGCCAGTACGGAAGGGGCGAATAATTCACCCCTCCACTTT
cdr3_aa: CASTEGANNSPLHF

v_call: TRBV5-4
d_call: TRBD2
j_call: TRBJ2-7
clone_size: .
cdr3_nt: TGTGCCAGCAGCTTAGGACTAGAGACCTACGAGCAGTACTTC
cdr3_aa: CASSLGLETYEQYF

v_call: TRBV2
d_call: .
j_call: TRBJ2-3
clone_size: .
cdr3_nt: TGTGCCAGCAGCGCCGGGACTGCACCTAGCACAGATACGCAGTATTTT
cdr3_aa: CASSAGTAPSTDTQYF

v_call: TRBV27
d_call: TRBD2
j_call: TRBJ2-1
clone_size: .
cdr3_nt: TGTGCCAGCAGTTTTTGGTCTAGCGGGGGCAATGAGCAGTTCTTC
cdr3_aa: CASSFWSSGGNEQFF

v_call: TRBV4-1
d_call: .
j_call: TRBJ1-1
clone_size: .
cdr3_nt: TGCGCCAGCAGCCAAACAAGGAACACTGAAGCTTTCTTT
cdr3_aa: CASSQTRNTEAFF

v_call: TRBV12-3/TRBV12-4
d_call: .
j_call: TRBJ1-2
clone_size: .
cdr3_nt: TGTGCCAGCAGTCCGGTTAGGGGTGGCTACACCTTC
cdr3_aa: CASSPVRGGYTF

v_call: TRBV6-5
d_call: .
j_call: TRBJ1-4
clone_size: .
cdr3_nt: TGTGCCAGCAGTTACTCGACGGACAGCAGGGAAAAACTGTTTTTT
cdr3_aa: CASSYSTDSREKLFF

v_call: TRBV4-3
d_call: TRBD1
j_call: TRBJ1-3
clone_size: .
cdr3_nt: TGCGCCAGCAGCCAACAAACAGGGGGCGGTGGAAACACCATATATTTT
cdr3_aa: CASSQQTGGGGNTIYF